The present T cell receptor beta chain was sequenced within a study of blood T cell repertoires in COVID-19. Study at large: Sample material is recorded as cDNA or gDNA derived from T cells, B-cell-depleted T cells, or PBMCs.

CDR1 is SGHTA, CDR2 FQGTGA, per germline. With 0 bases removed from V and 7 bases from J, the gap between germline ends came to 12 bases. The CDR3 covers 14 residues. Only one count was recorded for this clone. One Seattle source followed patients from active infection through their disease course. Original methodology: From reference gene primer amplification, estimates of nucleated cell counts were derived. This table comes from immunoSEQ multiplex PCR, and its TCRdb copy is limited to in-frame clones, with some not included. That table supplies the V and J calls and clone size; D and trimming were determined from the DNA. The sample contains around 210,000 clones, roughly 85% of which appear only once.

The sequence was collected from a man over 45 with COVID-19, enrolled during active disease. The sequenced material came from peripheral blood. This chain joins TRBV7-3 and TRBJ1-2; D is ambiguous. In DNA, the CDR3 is TGTGCCAGCAGCTTAACAAGAGGGATGGGTGGCTACACCTTC. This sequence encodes CASSLTRGMGGYTF.